Listed below are T cell receptor beta chains from one sample, sequenced in a study of T cell repertoires in cytomegalovirus infection. MiXCR was run by TCRdb on the reads, yielding one entry per CDR3 protein. This table holds fewer than 550,000 distinct CDR3 sequences, 26% found once. The source material was PBMCs. The receptors were gathered from a human donor in good health (CMV status not recorded). Some clones in this sample may be carry-over from other donors' samples. Both conserved end residues are part of each CDR3. D genes are given only for firm matches. For some rows the clone size is stated as once, few or many, or as a class when expanded; others skip it.

d_call: .
j_call: TRBJ1-3
clone_size: many
v_call: TRBV7-2
cdr3_nt: TGTGCCAGCAGCACCAGCGGCAGTGATCGAGGAAACACCATATATTTT
cdr3_aa: CASSTSGSDRGNTIYF

d_call: TRBD2
j_call: TRBJ2-5
clone_size: few
v_call: TRBV4-3
cdr3_nt: TGCGCCAGCAGCCAAGAATTAGCGGGCCTCAACCGGCAAGAGACCCAGTACTTC
cdr3_aa: CASSQELAGLNRQETQYF

d_call: TRBD2
j_call: TRBJ2-3
clone_size: few
v_call: TRBV19
cdr3_nt: TGTGCCAGTAGTATGCTCATTGGGACTAGCGGGAGTGGGCGGACGCAGTATTTT
cdr3_aa: CASSMLIGTSGSGRTQYF

d_call: TRBD2
j_call: TRBJ2-1
clone_size: few
v_call: TRBV6-2/TRBV6-3
cdr3_nt: TGTGCCAGCAGCTGGACTAGCGGGATCGTTAAGAAGTTCTTC
cdr3_aa: CASSWTSGIVKKFF

d_call: .
j_call: TRBJ1-1
clone_size: .
v_call: TRBV20-1
cdr3_nt: TGCAGTGCTTCTAAAACCAGGGGTGGGATGAACACTGAAGCTTTCTTT
cdr3_aa: CSASKTRGGMNTEAFF

d_call: TRBD2
j_call: TRBJ2-7
clone_size: many
v_call: TRBV7-8
cdr3_nt: TGTGCCAGCAGCTTGGTGGTTGGACTAGCAGATTACGAGCAGTACTTC
cdr3_aa: CASSLVVGLADYEQYF

d_call: .
j_call: TRBJ2-4
clone_size: few
v_call: TRBV12-3/TRBV12-4
cdr3_nt: TGTGCCAGCACCCGGGACCAAAACATTCAGTACTTC
cdr3_aa: CASTRDQNIQYF

d_call: TRBD1
j_call: TRBJ2-6
clone_size: few
v_call: TRBV12-3/TRBV12-4
cdr3_nt: TGTGCCAGCAGTTTAAGGCGTCAGGGGGTTAGGCCCCCTGGGGCCAACGTCCTGACTTTC
cdr3_aa: CASSLRRQGVRPPGANVLTF

d_call: TRBD1
j_call: TRBJ1-5
clone_size: .
v_call: TRBV12-3/TRBV12-4
cdr3_nt: TGTGCCAGCAGTTCACGGACAGGGGGTGTGGGCAATCAGCCCCAGCATTTT
cdr3_aa: CASSSRTGGVGNQPQHF

d_call: .
j_call: TRBJ1-2
clone_size: few
v_call: TRBV15
cdr3_nt: TGTGCCACCAGCAGAGATGGGGGGTACGGCTACACCTTC
cdr3_aa: CATSRDGGYGYTF

d_call: TRBD2
j_call: TRBJ2-7
clone_size: few
v_call: TRBV29-1
cdr3_nt: TGCAGCGTTACTAGCGGGAACGCCTACGAGCAGTACTTC
cdr3_aa: CSVTSGNAYEQYF

d_call: .
j_call: TRBJ1-5
clone_size: many
v_call: TRBV7-6
cdr3_nt: TGTGCCAGCAGCTTAGTTCGGGACGGCAATCAGCCCCAGCATTTT
cdr3_aa: CASSLVRDGNQPQHF

d_call: .
j_call: TRBJ2-1
clone_size: .
v_call: TRBV14
cdr3_nt: TGTGCCAGCAGCCAAGGCAGGGTGGCCTACAATGAGCAGTTCTTC
cdr3_aa: CASSQGRVAYNEQFF

d_call: TRBD2
j_call: TRBJ2-1
clone_size: .
v_call: TRBV12-3/TRBV12-4
cdr3_nt: TGTGCCAGCACTGTTAGCGGGGGAAACAATGAGCAGTTCTTC
cdr3_aa: CASTVSGGNNEQFF

d_call: .
j_call: TRBJ2-7
clone_size: .
v_call: TRBV20-1
cdr3_nt: TGCAGTGCTAGAGTACAGGGAACCTACGAGCAGTACTTC
cdr3_aa: CSARVQGTYEQYF

d_call: .
j_call: TRBJ2-5
clone_size: .
v_call: TRBV29-1
cdr3_nt: TGCAGCATCCGGGACGGACAAGAGACCCAGTACTTC
cdr3_aa: CSIRDGQETQYF

d_call: TRBD1
j_call: TRBJ1-3
clone_size: few
v_call: TRBV5-6
cdr3_nt: TGTGCCAGCAGCTCAACAGGGGAGGCTGGAAACACCATATATTTT
cdr3_aa: CASSSTGEAGNTIYF

d_call: .
j_call: TRBJ2-1
clone_size: .
v_call: TRBV11-3
cdr3_nt: TGTGCCAGCAGCGTAATTGGCGAGCAGTTCTTC
cdr3_aa: CASSVIGEQFF

d_call: .
j_call: TRBJ1-3
clone_size: many
v_call: TRBV7-2
cdr3_nt: TGTGCCAGCAGCTTGGGCATGAGGGGGGGAAACACCATATATTTT
cdr3_aa: CASSLGMRGGNTIYF

d_call: .
j_call: TRBJ2-1
clone_size: few
v_call: TRBV7-2
cdr3_nt: TGTGCCAGCAGCTTTACTAGTGAGCAGTTCTTC
cdr3_aa: CASSFTSEQFF

d_call: .
j_call: TRBJ2-6
clone_size: .
v_call: TRBV28
cdr3_nt: TGTGCCAGCTCCCCCATGGGAGTCACATCTGGGGCCAACGTCCTGACTTTC
cdr3_aa: CASSPMGVTSGANVLTF

d_call: .
j_call: TRBJ1-6
clone_size: .
v_call: TRBV11-2
cdr3_nt: TGTGCCAGCAGCTTAGTTGGGGGGGGGACTAATTCACCCCTCCACTTT
cdr3_aa: CASSLVGGGTNSPLHF

d_call: TRBD2
j_call: TRBJ2-3
clone_size: .
v_call: TRBV7-2
cdr3_nt: TGTGCCAGCAGCGTGACTAGCGGGCCCCCCACAGATACGCAGTATTTT
cdr3_aa: CASSVTSGPPTDTQYF

d_call: .
j_call: TRBJ1-5
clone_size: .
v_call: TRBV6-6
cdr3_nt: TGTGCCAGCAGTTACGGCCAGAGGGAGAATCAGCCCCAGCATTTT
cdr3_aa: CASSYGQRENQPQHF

d_call: TRBD2
j_call: TRBJ2-2
clone_size: few
v_call: TRBV11-2
cdr3_nt: TGTGCCAGCAGCTTAGAGGGACTAGCGAGGGTTACCGGGGAGCTGTTTTTT
cdr3_aa: CASSLEGLARVTGELFF

d_call: .
j_call: TRBJ2-1
clone_size: .
v_call: TRBV7-3
cdr3_nt: TGTGCCAGCAGCATTATGCCAGGGGCCTACAATGAGCAGTTCTTC
cdr3_aa: CASSIMPGAYNEQFF

d_call: .
j_call: TRBJ2-1
clone_size: few
v_call: TRBV7-6
cdr3_nt: TGTGCCAGCAGTTCCCTGGAGGGGGGCTACAATGAGCAGTTCTTC
cdr3_aa: CASSSLEGGYNEQFF

d_call: .
j_call: TRBJ1-6
clone_size: few
v_call: TRBV6-8
cdr3_nt: TGTGCCAGCAGTAGGTCCTATAATTCACCCCTCCACTTT
cdr3_aa: CASSRSYNSPLHF

d_call: TRBD2
j_call: TRBJ2-1
clone_size: few
v_call: TRBV7-2
cdr3_nt: TGTGCCAGCAGCTTTTACCCTTTAGCGGGAGGGGTAGTCGAGTCCTACAATGAGCAGTTCTTC
cdr3_aa: CASSFYPLAGGVVESYNEQFF

d_call: TRBD1
j_call: TRBJ2-4
clone_size: .
v_call: TRBV19
cdr3_nt: TGTGCCAGTAGTAGTTCAGGGGGCGCCAAAAACATTCAGTACTTC
cdr3_aa: CASSSSGGAKNIQYF

d_call: .
j_call: TRBJ2-1
clone_size: .
v_call: TRBV28
cdr3_nt: TGTGCCAGCAGCCGGCTAGGGAGCCCATCAGATGAGCAGTTCTTC
cdr3_aa: CASSRLGSPSDEQFF

d_call: .
j_call: TRBJ2-1
clone_size: .
v_call: TRBV19
cdr3_nt: TGTGCCAGCAGCCCGGAAAGGTATGAGCAGTTCTTC
cdr3_aa: CASSPERYEQFF